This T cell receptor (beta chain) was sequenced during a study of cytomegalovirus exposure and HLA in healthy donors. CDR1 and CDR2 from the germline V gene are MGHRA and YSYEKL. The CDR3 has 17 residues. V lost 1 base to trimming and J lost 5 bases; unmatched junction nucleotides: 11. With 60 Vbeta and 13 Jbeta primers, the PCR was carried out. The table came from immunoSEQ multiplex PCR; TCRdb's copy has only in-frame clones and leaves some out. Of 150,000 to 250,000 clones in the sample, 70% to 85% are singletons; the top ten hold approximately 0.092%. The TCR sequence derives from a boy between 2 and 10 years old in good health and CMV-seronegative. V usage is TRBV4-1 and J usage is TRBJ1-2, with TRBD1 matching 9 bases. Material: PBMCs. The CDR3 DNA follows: TGCGCCAGCAGCCAAGCTGGGACAGGGCCCAACCTTTATGGCTACACCTTC. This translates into CASSQAGTGPNLYGYTF.